What follows describes a single T cell receptor beta chain. Its matching antigen is unknown. Cryopreserved PBMC numbered roughly 0.9-11 million per sample before DNA extraction. CDR1 is KGHSH, CDR2 LQKENI, per germline. This CDR3 comprises 15 residues. Trimming at V came to 2 bases and at J to 7 bases, leaving 6 bases not matched to a gene. The data derive from a study of long-term antiretroviral therapy in people with HIV. Study-level points and caveats: Upon ART, diversity increased but remained lower than transplant donor controls. The repertoire was dominated at all time points by clones expanded before ART.

The authors ran the immunoSEQ assay, v3.0, at survey level. The method was immunoSEQ multiplex PCR; TCRdb's version includes in-frame clones alone and lacks a portion of them. Of fewer than 25,000 clones listed, around 84% are singletons. The sample in question was unsorted PBMCs, obtained around 5.9 years after starting antiretroviral therapy. This TCR derives from a man in his thirties or forties with HIV. The chain uses TRBV18 and TRBJ1-4, with 8 bases lining up with TRBD1. CDR3 nucleotides: TGTGCCAGCTCACCAACAGGACAGGGATCTGAAAAACTGTTTTTT. Translation: CASSPTGQGSEKLFF.